The clone carrying this T cell receptor (beta chain) occurred many times. The data were taken from a study of regulatory T cells in long-lasting Graves disease. The CDR3 contains 15 residues. Trimming at V came to 0 bases and at J to 8 bases, leaving 6 bases not matched to a gene. From germline, CDR1 is KGHSH and CDR2 LQKENI. Combining iRepertoire HTBI primers with Arm-PCR of CDR3 regions, the authors built TCR beta libraries. TCRdb processed the multiplex PCR reads anew with MiXCR; each CDR3 protein has one entry. This table holds 350,000 to 400,000 distinct CDR3 sequences, around 16% found once. Time point meaning: newly diagnosed GD, antithyroid drugs for less than 3 months. With RNA extracted from PBMCs as input, the TCR library was made. This sample also belongs to another study, concerning T cells in Graves' hyperthyroidism and ophthalmopathy.

This TCR came from a woman aged 18-29 years with Graves disease. This specimen was peripheral blood mononuclear cells (PBMCs), taken at new diagnosis, from a patient treated with antithyroid drugs. The J gene is TRBJ1-4, the V gene TRBV18, with 7 bases aligning to TRBD1. The CDR3 nucleotides read TGTGCCAGCTCACCACCGACGGCAGGGGGAGAAAAACTGTTTTTT. Its protein is CASSPPTAGGEKLFF. The variable domain in full, completed from reference TRBV18 and TRBJ1-4, reads NAGVMQNPRHLVRRRGQEARLRCSPMKGHSHVYWYRQLPEEGLKFMVYLQKENIIDESGMPKERFSAEFPKEGPSILRIQQVVRGDSAAYFCASSPPTAGGEKLFFGSGTQLSVL.